This TCR beta chain was sequenced in a study of shared clonotypes between healthy human individuals. Recent vaccinations or acute infections were absent in the healthy HIV-negative adult donors. Germline V CDR1 and CDR2: MNHEY, SMNVEV (reference sequence). The CDR3 extends over 14 amino acids. The germline V and J ends were trimmed by 6 bases and 7 bases, with 15 bases remaining between them. The assay used deep level. Sorted-subset replicate PCRs used 200 ng of genomic DNA. This amount corresponded to some 30,000 T cell genomes. Original analysis: From ImmunoSEQ came sequences covering only the junction and carrying no quality scores, so filtering differed. Here immunoSEQ multiplex PCR was the method, and the copy in TCRdb shows in-frame clones only, minus some. Clone size and V and J calls were adopted from that table, with D and trimming inferred from the DNA. The data contain some 1,100,000 clones, approximately 80% of them singletons.

This clonotype was obtained from a man aged 18-30 years in good health. Some clones in this sample may be carry-over from other donors' samples. This chain uses TRBV27 with TRBJ1-4; D is unresolved. Sequenced material: memory CD4+ T cells from PBMCs. Indicated subset: CD45RA-negative fraction. CDR3: CASSPTWVTEKLFF. CDR3 DNA sequence: TGTGCCAGCAGCCCAACCTGGGTGACTGAAAAACTGTTTTTT.